This T cell receptor beta chain derives from a study of blood T cell dynamics during melanoma immunotherapy. The study, taken as a whole, reports: Unlike progressors, later disease-control patients had W3 repertoires gaining clonality or diversity.

The length of the CDR3 is 12 residues. The germline V gene has CDR1 SNHLY and CDR2 FYNNEI. V dropped 6 bases and J dropped 8 bases, with 11 bases sitting between them. Time point described: pre-treatment baseline. Samples come from before therapy and from week 3 after the first blockade cycle. Apart from two fast progressors, RECIST 1.1 response was judged 12 weeks post-infusion. As regards this clone: The antigen remains unidentified.

Generated by immunoSEQ multiplex PCR, the TCRdb table keeps only in-frame clones and is missing some. The table lists roughly 9,700 clones, approximately 90% of them singletons. This receptor was obtained from a human donor with melanoma. The J gene is TRBJ2-1, the V gene TRBV2; no firm D call. The sequenced sample was blood, obtained from a patient treated with checkpoint blockade. The CDR3 region is CASSPYGDEQFF. The DNA of the CDR3 is TGTGCCAGCAGCCCCTATGGAGATGAGCAGTTCTTC.